These T cell receptor beta chains were read from a single sample in a study of shared clonotypes between healthy human individuals. Libraries were prepared by immunoSEQ multiplex PCR; TCRdb keeps only in-frame clonotypes and omits some of them. The data show 660,000 or so clones, 95% to 96% seen once. Sequencing input: naive CD8+ T cells sorted from blood. These receptors all stem from a woman younger than 45 in good health. The CDR3 runs from the conserved cysteine through the conserved F or W. D genes are given only for firm matches. Only part of the rows carry a size: once, few, many, or a class if the clone is expanded.

d_gene,len,j_gene,v_gene,abundance,CDR3nt,CDR3aa
TRBD2,20,TRBJ2-7,TRBV9,NA,TGTGCCAGCAGCCCCACCGGACGCGGGCTAGCGGGAGTTAGAGGAAACGAGCAGTACTTC,CASSPTGRGLAGVRGNEQYF
NA,13,TRBJ2-1,TRBV13,NA,TGTGCCAGCAGTACGGGACATTACAATGAGCAGTTCTTC,CASSTGHYNEQFF
NA,15,TRBJ1-4,TRBV28,NA,TGTGCCAGCACCTTTGGGTCTGCAACTAATGAAAAACTGTTTTTT,CASTFGSATNEKLFF
NA,16,TRBJ1-2,TRBV19,NA,TGTGCCAGTAGACCGCCGCAGGGAGTAGGGCCCTATGGCTACACCTTC,CASRPPQGVGPYGYTF
TRBD1,14,TRBJ2-1,TRBV27,NA,TGTGCCAGCAGTTACGGACAGGGGGCCTATGAGCAGTTCTTC,CASSYGQGAYEQFF
TRBD1,15,TRBJ1-2,TRBV9,NA,TGTGCCAGCAGCGTCATGGGACAGGGGATAAGTGGCTACACCTTC,CASSVMGQGISGYTF
TRBD2,15,TRBJ2-7,TRBV10-3,NA,TGTGCCATCAGTGGGGCTAGCGGGAGTGGTATCGAGCAGTACTTC,CAISGASGSGIEQYF
NA,15,TRBJ2-1,TRBV10-3,NA,TGTGCCATCAGTGTGGAGGGGGGGATCATGAATGAGCAGTTCTTC,CAISVEGGIMNEQFF
TRBD1,14,TRBJ1-5,TRBV6-1,NA,TGTGCCAGCACTCAGGGGGAGTGGTATCAGCCCCAGCATTTT,CASTQGEWYQPQHF
NA,15,TRBJ2-7,TRBV4-2,NA,TGTGCCAGCAGTCTAACCCCTACCCGCTCCTACGAGCAGTACTTC,CASSLTPTRSYEQYF
NA,12,TRBJ1-1,TRBV5-6,NA,TGTGCCAGCAGCTTGGGAGACACGGAAGCTTTCTTT,CASSLGDTEAFF
NA,14,TRBJ2-5,TRBV5-6,NA,TGTGCCAGCAGCCCCCCCGGGGGCCAGGAGACCCAGTACTTC,CASSPPGGQETQYF
NA,15,TRBJ2-3,TRBV27,NA,TGTGCCAGCAGTCCACTCGGCTCTAGCACAGATACGCAGTATTTT,CASSPLGSSTDTQYF
NA,14,TRBJ2-3,TRBV10-1,NA,TGCGCCAGCAGTGAGTCGAGTCTCACAGATACGCAGTATTTT,CASSESSLTDTQYF
NA,15,TRBJ2-2,TRBV5-4,NA,TGTGCCAGCAGCTTGCACCCCGAGGACACCGGGGAGCTGTTTTTT,CASSLHPEDTGELFF
TRBD1,15,TRBJ1-4,TRBV13,once,TGTGCCAGCAGCGACACCGGGACAGGGGGTGAAAAACTGTTTTTT,CASSDTGTGGEKLFF
TRBD2,15,TRBJ2-3,TRBV9,NA,TGTGCCAGCAGTTCCCAGGGAGGGGTGCCAGATACGCAGTATTTT,CASSSQGGVPDTQYF
TRBD1,17,TRBJ2-7,TRBV27,NA,TGTGCCAGCAGTGAAACCGGGACAGGGGGTTATACCTACGAGCAGTACTTC,CASSETGTGGYTYEQYF
TRBD2,13,TRBJ2-3,TRBV10-3,once,TGTGCCATCAGGACTAGCGACGGAGATACGCAGTATTTT,CAIRTSDGDTQYF
NA,12,TRBJ2-3,TRBV7-8,NA,TGTGCCAGCAGCTTATATGCAGATACGCAGTATTTT,CASSLYADTQYF
TRBD2,16,TRBJ2-7,TRBV13,NA,TGTGCCAGCAGCCTCAGTAGCGGGAGGGCCAGATACGAGCAGTACTTC,CASSLSSGRARYEQYF
TRBD2,16,TRBJ2-1,TRBV9,NA,TGTGCCAGCAGCGTAGAGGGTAGCGGGAGAATCCATGAGCAGTTCTTC,CASSVEGSGRIHEQFF
NA,14,TRBJ2-1,TRBV11-1,NA,TGTGCCAGCAGCTTAGATGATCAGGGGTTTGAGCAGTTCTTC,CASSLDDQGFEQFF
NA,14,TRBJ2-3,TRBV6-5,NA,TGTGCCAGCAGTTACTCCGAAGCGGCTGATACGCAGTATTTT,CASSYSEAADTQYF
NA,12,TRBJ2-7,TRBV19,NA,TGTGCCAGTAGTGGCCGATACTACGAGCAGTACTTC,CASSGRYYEQYF
NA,14,TRBJ2-2,TRBV10-3,NA,TGTGCCATCAGTGAGGACAGCTACACCGGGGAGCTGTTTTTT,CAISEDSYTGELFF
TRBD1,11,TRBJ1-2,TRBV29-1,NA,TGCAGTGGACAGGTGACCTATGGCTACACCTTC,CSGQVTYGYTF
TRBD2,17,TRBJ2-2,TRBV9,NA,TGTGCCAGCAGCGTAGCTTTGGTAGCGGGAGTTTCCGGGGAGCTGTTTTTT,CASSVALVAGVSGELFF
TRBD1,16,TRBJ2-2,TRBV27,NA,TGTGCCAGCAGTTTTGCAGGGGGCAGGAACACCGGGGAGCTGTTTTTT,CASSFAGGRNTGELFF
TRBD1,14,TRBJ2-7,TRBV7-9,NA,TGTGCCAGCAGCCTACGGGACAGGGTCCACGAGCAGTACTTC,CASSLRDRVHEQYF
TRBD1,16,TRBJ2-7,TRBV5-5,NA,TGTGCCAGCAGCACCGAACAGGGGCGAAGCTCCTACGAGCAGTACTTC,CASSTEQGRSSYEQYF
TRBD2,17,TRBJ2-1,TRBV11-2,NA,TGTGCCAGCAGCTTCAAATACGGACTAGCGCGCGACAATGAGCAGTTCTTC,CASSFKYGLARDNEQFF
TRBD1,16,TRBJ2-1,TRBV7-9,NA,TGTGCCAGCAGCCTCCGGACAGGGGGCACCTACAATGAGCAGTTCTTC,CASSLRTGGTYNEQFF
NA,14,TRBJ2-2,TRBV7-8,once,TGTGCCAGCAGCTTGATGGATAACACCGGGGAGCTGTTTTTT,CASSLMDNTGELFF
TRBD2,15,TRBJ2-7,TRBV13,once,TGTGCCAGCAGCTTAGGGGCTAGCGGGTACTACGAGCAGTACTTC,CASSLGASGYYEQYF
NA,18,TRBJ1-1,TRBV7-2,NA,TGTGCCAGCAGCTTAGGCCCACTCCGGACGGTAATGAACACTGAAGCTTTCTTT,CASSLGPLRTVMNTEAFF
TRBD2,15,TRBJ2-1,TRBV7-8,NA,TGTGCCAGCAGCTTGACTAGCGGGACCTACAATGAGCAGTTCTTC,CASSLTSGTYNEQFF
NA,12,TRBJ1-2,TRBV11-2,NA,TGTGCCAGCAGCTTAGATCTCTATGGCTACACCTTC,CASSLDLYGYTF
NA,11,TRBJ1-1,TRBV20-1,NA,TGCAGTGCTTTAGTCGGGCGACGAGCTTTCTTT,CSALVGRRAFF
TRBD1,14,TRBJ2-7,TRBV7-8,NA,TGTGCCAGCAGCTTAGGGGGGACAGGGGGCGAGCAGTACTTC,CASSLGGTGGEQYF
NA,12,TRBJ1-2,TRBV5-4,NA,TGTGCCAGCAGCAGCCTCTCGGGGGGCTACACCTTC,CASSSLSGGYTF